In this sample, the clone carrying this T cell receptor beta chain turned up once. Its antigen is unidentified. Previously, flow cytometry had revealed CD8+CD57+ cell expansion in the patients chosen for sequencing. Severe acquired aplastic anemia was present in every patient. Patients were therapy-naive when their blood was sampled. Profiling that covered TCR beta VDJ and CDR3 relied on genomic DNA as its template. Each CDR3 protein is one row after TCRdb ran MiXCR on the reads. The data hold around 290,000 distinct CDR3 sequences, with 50% to 65% observed a single time. This specimen comes from a study of CD8+CD57+ T cells in acquired aplastic anemia. Across the whole study: The DNA of sorted CD4+ and CD8+ cells averaged 3.2 ug. General study points: Around 30 was the count of CD8+ CDR3 sequences that patients shared with controls.

CDR3 length: 14 residues. Looked up from germline, CDR1 is ENHRY and CDR2 is SYGVKD. V dropped 11 bases and J dropped 8; count of bases not matched to a gene: 17. The receptor was derived from a human donor with aplastic anemia. The material sequenced was sorted CD4+, CD8+, or CD8+CD57+ T cells (not recorded which) from PBMCs. The gene calls are TRBV10-3 and TRBJ1-2, with TRBD1 matching over 7 bases. The CDR3 bases are TGTGCCTGCTTTCGGGGAACAAGACAGGGAGGCTACACCTTC. It is translated as CACFRGTRQGGYTF.